The T cell receptor (beta chain) under discussion was sequenced for a study of blood T cells in healthy people across ages. Overall study: About one barcoded beta molecule per two T cells was captured by template switching.

The use of a sample-barcoded 5' primer and a J-beta primer mix characterized a second PCR of 7 to 11 cycles. TCRdb passed the 5' RACE reads through MiXCR, listing each CDR3 protein once. The sample includes more than 800,000 distinct CDR3 sequences, under 35% of them seen just once. Source material: blood. The receptor's source is a woman aged 80 or over in good health.

CDR3 in amino acids: CASSLDRGRHSPLHF. The CDR3 DNA reads as TGTGCCAGCAGCCTAGACAGGGGGCGGCACTCACCCCTCCACTTT. The rearrangement uses TRBV7-2 and TRBJ1-6; 10 bases match TRBD1. The CDR3 length is 15 residues. The V and J ends lost 5 bases and 10 bases, in that order; junction bases with no gene match: 8. The germline CDR1 and CDR2 sequences are SGHTA and FQGNSA.